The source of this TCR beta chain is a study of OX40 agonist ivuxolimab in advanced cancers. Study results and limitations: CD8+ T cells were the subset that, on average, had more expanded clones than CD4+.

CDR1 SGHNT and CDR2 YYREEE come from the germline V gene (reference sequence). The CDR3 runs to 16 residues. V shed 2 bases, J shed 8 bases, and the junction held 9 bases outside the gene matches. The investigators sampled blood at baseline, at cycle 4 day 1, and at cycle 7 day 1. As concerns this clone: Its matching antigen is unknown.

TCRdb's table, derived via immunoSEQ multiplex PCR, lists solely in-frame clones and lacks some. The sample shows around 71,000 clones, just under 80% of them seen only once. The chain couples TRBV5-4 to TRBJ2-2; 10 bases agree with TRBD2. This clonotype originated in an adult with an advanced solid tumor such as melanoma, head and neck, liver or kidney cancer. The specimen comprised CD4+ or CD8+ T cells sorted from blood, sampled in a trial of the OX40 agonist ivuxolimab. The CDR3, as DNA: TGTGCCAGCAGCTTTCCCCTAGCGGGAGCGCGTGGGGAGCTGTTTTTT. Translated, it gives CASSFPLAGARGELFF.